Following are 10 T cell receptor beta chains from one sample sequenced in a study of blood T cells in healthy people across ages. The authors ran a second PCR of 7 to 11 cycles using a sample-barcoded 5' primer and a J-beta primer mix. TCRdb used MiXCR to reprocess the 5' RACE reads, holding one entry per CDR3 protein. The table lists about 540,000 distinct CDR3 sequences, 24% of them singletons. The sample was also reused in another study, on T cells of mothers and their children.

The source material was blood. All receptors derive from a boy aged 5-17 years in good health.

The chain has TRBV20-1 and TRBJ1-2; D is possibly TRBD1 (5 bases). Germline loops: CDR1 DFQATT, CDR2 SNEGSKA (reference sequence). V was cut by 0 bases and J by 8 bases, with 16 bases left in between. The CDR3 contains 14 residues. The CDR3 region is CSAREVQGSGGYTF. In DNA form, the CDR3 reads TGCAGTGCTAGAGAAGTTCAGGGATCGGGAGGCTACACCTTC.

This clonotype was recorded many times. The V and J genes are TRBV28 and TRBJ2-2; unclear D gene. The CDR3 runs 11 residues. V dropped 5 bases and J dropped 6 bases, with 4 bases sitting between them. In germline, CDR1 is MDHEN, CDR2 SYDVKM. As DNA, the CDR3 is TGTGCCAGCAGTCTGTCCGGGGAGCTGTTTTTT. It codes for CASSLSGELFF.

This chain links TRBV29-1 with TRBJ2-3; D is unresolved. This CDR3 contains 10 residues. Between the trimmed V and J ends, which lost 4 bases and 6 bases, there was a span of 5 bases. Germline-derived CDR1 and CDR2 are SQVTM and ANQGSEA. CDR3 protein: CSVADDTQYF. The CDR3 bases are TGCAGCGTTGCGGACGATACGCAGTATTTT.

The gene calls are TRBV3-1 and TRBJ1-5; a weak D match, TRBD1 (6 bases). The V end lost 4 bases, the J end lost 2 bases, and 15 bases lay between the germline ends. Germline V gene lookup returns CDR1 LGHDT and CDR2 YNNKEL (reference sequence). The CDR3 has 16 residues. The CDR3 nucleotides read TGTGCCAGCAGCCTTAGCGGAAAGGGGGGCAATCAGCCCCAGCATTTT. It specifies CASSLSGKGGNQPQHF.

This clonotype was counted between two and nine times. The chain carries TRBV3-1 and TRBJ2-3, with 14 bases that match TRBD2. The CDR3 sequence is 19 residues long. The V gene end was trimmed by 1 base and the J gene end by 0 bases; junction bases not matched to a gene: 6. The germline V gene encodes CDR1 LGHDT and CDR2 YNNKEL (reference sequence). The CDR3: CASSQVRLAGGPSTDTQYF. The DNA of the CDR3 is TGTGCCAGCAGCCAAGTGCGACTAGCGGGAGGGCCGAGCACAGATACGCAGTATTTT.

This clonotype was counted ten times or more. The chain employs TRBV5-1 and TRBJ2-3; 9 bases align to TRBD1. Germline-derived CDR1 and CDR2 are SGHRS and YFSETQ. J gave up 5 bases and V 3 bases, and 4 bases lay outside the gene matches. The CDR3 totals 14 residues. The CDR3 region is CASSSQGAGDTQYF. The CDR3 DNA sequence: TGCGCCAGCAGCTCACAGGGGGCGGGAGATACGCAGTATTTT.

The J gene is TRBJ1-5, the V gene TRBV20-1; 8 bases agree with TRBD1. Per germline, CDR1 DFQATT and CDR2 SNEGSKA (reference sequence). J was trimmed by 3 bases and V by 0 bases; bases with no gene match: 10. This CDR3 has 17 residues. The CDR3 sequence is CSARDGVAGGTNQPQHF. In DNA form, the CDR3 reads TGCAGTGCTAGAGATGGGGTGGCAGGGGGCACCAATCAGCCCCAGCATTTT.

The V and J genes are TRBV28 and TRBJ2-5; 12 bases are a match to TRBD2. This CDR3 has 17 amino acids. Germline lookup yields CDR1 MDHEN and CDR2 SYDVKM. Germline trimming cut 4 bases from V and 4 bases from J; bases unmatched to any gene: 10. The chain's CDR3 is CASSSSLAGGLGETQYF. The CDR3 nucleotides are TGTGCCAGCAGTTCCTCCCTAGCGGGGGGGTTGGGAGAGACCCAGTACTTC.

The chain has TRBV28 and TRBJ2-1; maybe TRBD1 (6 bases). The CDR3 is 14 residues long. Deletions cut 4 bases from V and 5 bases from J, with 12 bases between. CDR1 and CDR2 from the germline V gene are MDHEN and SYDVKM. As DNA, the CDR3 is TGTGCCAGCAGTTCTTTAGACAGGAACAATGAGCAGTTCTTC. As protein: CASSSLDRNNEQFF.

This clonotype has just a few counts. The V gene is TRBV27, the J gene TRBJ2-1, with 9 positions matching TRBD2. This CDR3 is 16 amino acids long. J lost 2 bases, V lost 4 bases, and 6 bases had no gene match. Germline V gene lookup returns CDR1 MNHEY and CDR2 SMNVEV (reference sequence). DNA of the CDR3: TGTGCCAGCAGTTCTTGGCGCGGGAGGGCCTACAATGAGCAGTTCTTC. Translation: CASSSWRGRAYNEQFF.